The 19 T cell receptor beta chains below come from one sample, sequenced in a study of T cell repertoires in cytomegalovirus infection (dated by TCRdb to the late 2010s). Instrument on record: Illumina HiSeq 1500. Clones were called with MiXCR by TCRdb after fastp trimmed the public reads at Q25, and only in-frame beta chains were retained. One record per CDR3 amino acid sequence lists the most common genes and DNA. This sample holds 630,000 or so distinct CDR3 sequences; 24% were observed only once. In total, the top ten clones hold roughly 8% of the sample. Sample: CD8+ T cells from PBMCs. These receptors were collected from a human donor in good health (CMV status not recorded). Some clones in this sample may be carry-over from other donors' samples.

This clonotype occurred many times. The rearrangement uses TRBV6-1 and TRBJ2-1; 11 bases map to TRBD2. Germline V gene sequence: CDR1 MNHNS, CDR2 SASEGT. V lost 4 bases and J lost 7; bases outside the gene matches: 9. This CDR3 comprises 16 residues. The DNA for the CDR3 is TGTGCCAGCAGTGGATTAATAGCGGGGGGGGAGAATGAGCAGTTCTTC. Protein product: CASSGLIAGGENEQFF.

About this clonotype itself: A clone one base away is much larger, so this may be a read error. V is TRBV7-9 and J is TRBJ1-6, with TRBD1 matching over 8 bases. Germline CDR1 is SEHNR and CDR2 is FQNEAQ (reference sequence). The length of the CDR3 is 15 residues. In DNA form, the CDR3 reads TGTGCCAACAGCCCGGGGACAGGACAAAATTCACCCCTCCACTTT. It specifies CANSPGTGQNSPLHF.

The sample holds many counts of this clonotype. V is TRBV7-2 and J is TRBJ2-7; D uncertain. The CDR3 has 13 residues. Germline CDR1 reads SGHTA; CDR2 reads FQGNSA. The V end lost 6 bases, the J end lost 0 bases, and 9 bases lay between the germline ends. The CDR3 coding sequence is TGTGCCAGCAGGTTACAGAGCTCCTACGAGCAGTACTTC. Its protein is CASRLQSSYEQYF.

The chain is built from TRBV6-6 and TRBJ2-6, with 12 bases fitting TRBD2. Germline loops: CDR1 MNHNY, CDR2 SVGAGI (reference sequence). V lost 6 bases to trimming and J lost 0 bases; unmatched junction nucleotides: 6. This CDR3 has 18 residues. CDR3 residues: CASRSRLAGVSGANVLTF. The CDR3 DNA reads as TGTGCCAGCAGGTCCCGACTAGCGGGAGTCTCTGGGGCCAACGTCCTGACTTTC.

This clonotype is a singleton in its sample. One end of the junction does not line up with germline, which may come from a read error. This sequence joins TRBV6-6 and TRBJ1-5; 11 bases are a match to TRBD1. Germline CDR1 and CDR2: MNHNY and SVGAGI (reference sequence). The CDR3 consists of 18 residues. This CDR3 reads CVSRDVTGQGASNQPQHF. CDR3 DNA: TGTGTCAGCAGGGACGTTACAGGACAGGGGGCTAGCAATCAGCCCCAGCATTTT.

On this clonotype itself: With a much larger clone just one base away, this may be a read error. The chain is built from TRBV7-2 and TRBJ2-2; 11 nucleotides agree with TRBD2. The CDR3 extends over 16 amino acids. V trimming: 5 bases; J trimming: 6 bases; junction bases outside the gene matches: 8. Germline CDR1 SGHTA, CDR2 FQGNSA. CDR3 nucleotides: TGTGCCAGCAGCGATAGCGGGGGGGCTTACGCCGGGGAGCTGTTTTTT. Residues: CASSDSGGAYAGELFF.

This clonotype showed up many times. This sequence joins TRBV6-2 or TRBV6-3 and TRBJ2-1; D gene unclear. V dropped 7 bases and J dropped 0 bases, with 7 bases sitting between them. This CDR3 spans 13 amino acids. Germline V CDR1 and CDR2: MNHEY, SVGEGT. This CDR3 is CASTHLSYNEQFF. The CDR3 DNA is TGTGCCAGCACTCACCTCTCCTACAATGAGCAGTTCTTC.

The chain couples TRBV20-1 to TRBJ1-6; tentatively, D is TRBD1 (5 bases). Germline V gene lookup returns CDR1 DFQATT and CDR2 SNEGSKA (reference sequence). V lost 0 bases to trimming and J lost 8 bases, with 8 bases between them. This CDR3 region has 13 residues. DNA of the CDR3: TGCAGTGCTAGAGACAGGGCCTATTCACCCCTCCACTTT. This codes for CSARDRAYSPLHF.

The chain combines TRBV4-1 with TRBJ2-7; 8 bases are a match to TRBD1. The CDR3 has 15 amino acids. Trimming took 2 bases from V and 3 from J; bases not matched to a gene: 6. Germline lookup yields CDR1 MGHRA and CDR2 YSYEKL. CDR3 in amino acids: CASSQRTGRLYEQYF. The DNA for the CDR3 is TGCGCCAGCAGCCAAAGGACAGGGCGTCTCTACGAGCAGTACTTC.

Note on this clonotype: At one end the junction does not follow the germline gene, possibly because of a read error. The V call is TRBV7-8, the J call TRBJ1-1; 7 nucleotides match TRBD1. Germline CDR1 SGHVS, CDR2 FQNEAQ. The CDR3 covers 15 residues. The CDR3 DNA reads TGTGCCAGTAGCTTAAGAGGGGGCACGGGTGCTGAAGCTTTCTTT. Translating gives CASSLRGGTGAEAFF. Variable domain in full (rest from reference TRBV7-8 and TRBJ1-1): GAGVSQSPRYKVAKRGQDVALRCDPISGHVSLFWYQQALGQGPEFLTYFQNEAQLDKSGLPSDRFFAERPEGSVSTLKIQRTQQEDSAVYLCASSLRGGTGAEAFFGQGTRLTVV.

In its sample, this clonotype was seen a few times. This chain uses TRBV6-2 or TRBV6-3 with TRBJ2-2; 8 bases fit TRBD1. The germline V gene encodes CDR1 MNHEY and CDR2 SVGEGT. Losses at the gene ends were 6 bases for V and 6 bases for J; bases not matched to a gene: 9. The CDR3 consists of 15 residues. CDR3: CASRSFRGQSGELFF. The CDR3 nucleotides read TGTGCCAGCAGATCCTTCAGGGGGCAGTCCGGGGAGCTGTTTTTT.

The V gene is TRBV28, the J gene TRBJ2-2; TRBD1 agrees at 9 bases. CDR1 is MDHEN and CDR2 is SYDVKM in the germline V gene. V was pared by 5 bases and J by 7 bases, with 8 bases of the junction left unmatched. CDR3 size: 15 residues. As DNA, the CDR3 is TGTGCCAGCAGTATGGGAACAGGGGGCCACGGGGAGCTGTTTTTT. This translates into CASSMGTGGHGELFF.

The genes are TRBV6-2 or TRBV6-3 and TRBJ2-7, with 10 bases identical to TRBD1. Germline V CDR1 and CDR2: MNHEY, SVGEGT. Trimming cost V 5 bases and J 5 bases; bases outside gene matches: 15. The CDR3 spans 17 residues. CDR3 DNA: TGTGCCAGCAGTCGAGGCTACGGGACAGGGGCGTCGAACGAGCAGTACGTC. Encoded protein: CASSRGYGTGASNEQYV.

The sample holds many counts of this clonotype. The chain uses TRBV7-6 and TRBJ2-3; possibly TRBD1 or TRBD2 for D (5 bases each). The germline V gene encodes CDR1 SGHVS and CDR2 FNYEAQ. The CDR3 loop spans 15 amino acids. The V end lost 4 bases, the J end lost 2 bases, and 13 bases lay between the germline ends. CDR3 amino acids: CASSSQGVLTDTQYF. The CDR3 coding sequence is TGTGCCAGCAGCTCCCAGGGAGTACTCACAGATACGCAGTATTTT. Combining the CDR3 with reference TRBV7-6 and TRBJ2-3 gives the whole variable domain GAGVSQSPRYKVTKRGQDVALRCDPISGHVSLYWYRQALGQGPEFLTYFNYEAQQDKSGLPNDRFSAERPEGSISTLTIQRTEQRDSAMYRCASSSQGVLTDTQYFGPGTRLTVL.

This clonotype was seen at least ten times. The chain joins TRBV6-2 or TRBV6-3 to TRBJ2-1, with D possibly TRBD1 on 6 matching bases. This CDR3 has 16 residues. V lost 6 bases and J 2 bases, leaving 17 bases between the germline ends. CDR1 is MNHEY and CDR2 is SVGEGT in the germline V gene. The CDR3 here is CASSPRGEITYNEQFF. The CDR3 nucleotides read TGTGCCAGCAGCCCCAGGGGCGAGATAACCTACAATGAGCAGTTCTTC.

The V and J genes are TRBV7-9 and TRBJ2-4; 11 bases line up with TRBD2. In germline, CDR1 is SEHNR, CDR2 FQNEAQ (reference sequence). The CDR3 totals 15 residues. Trimming cost V 4 bases and J 6 bases; bases outside gene matches: 5. The CDR3 nucleotides read TGTGCCAGCAGCTCCCCTACTAGCGGGGGAAACATTCAGTACTTC. Translation: CASSSPTSGGNIQYF.

This chain links TRBV6-6 with TRBJ2-7; 9 nucleotides align to TRBD2. Germline CDR1 and CDR2: MNHNY and SVGAGI (reference sequence). The V segment lost 0 bases and the J segment 2 bases; nucleotides outside the gene matches: 5. The CDR3 spans 16 residues. The CDR3 spells CASSYSQERGAYEQYV. The CDR3 bases are TGTGCCAGCAGTTACTCCCAGGAGCGGGGGGCCTACGAGCAGTACGTC.

There are a few counts of this clonotype. This chain uses TRBV10-2 with TRBJ2-5, with D tentatively TRBD1 or TRBD2 (5 bases each). With 7 bases removed from V and 2 bases from J, the gap between germline ends came to 11 bases. There are 13 residues in the CDR3. Germline V CDR1 and CDR2: WSHSY, SAAADI. The DNA of the CDR3 is TGCGCCAGCAACGAGGGGTTACAAGAGACCCAGTACTTC. Translating it yields CASNEGLQETQYF.

The chain has TRBV4-2 and TRBJ2-7; unclear D gene. The CDR3 is 13 amino acids. V was trimmed by 0 bases and J by 3 bases, leaving 6 bases between them. From germline, CDR1 is LGHNA and CDR2 YNFKEQ. CDR3 DNA sequence: TGTGCCAGCAGCCAAGATTTCGACTACGAGCAGTACTTC. As protein: CASSQDFDYEQYF.